One and the same sample provided the 19 T cell receptor beta chains below, sequenced in a study of CD8+CD57+ T cells in acquired aplastic anemia. For CDR3 and TCR beta VDJ profiling, genomic DNA was the template used. TCRdb called the reads again in MiXCR, with one record for every CDR3 protein. The sample yields 150,000 to 200,000 distinct CDR3 sequences, under 50% seen once. The sequenced patients had an expansion of CD8+CD57+ cells seen by flow cytometry. Sequencing was done on a sample of sorted CD4+, CD8+, or CD8+CD57+ T cells (not recorded which) from PBMCs. The source is a human donor with aplastic anemia.

As regards this clonotype: Sequence at one end of the junction differs from germline and may be a read error. This chain connects TRBV7-9 to TRBJ2-2; 8 bases align to TRBD2. This CDR3 region has 15 residues. Per the germline V gene, CDR1 is SEHNR and CDR2 is FQNEAQ (reference sequence). The CDR3 protein is CASSLVSGNTEELFF. CDR3 in DNA: TGTGCCAGCAGCTTAGTTAGCGGGAACACCGAGGAGCTGTTTTTT.

Points on this clonotype: Since a much larger clone is just one base distant, this may be a read error. The rearrangement joins TRBV16 to TRBJ1-2; D may be TRBD1 (6 bases). V shed 0 bases and J shed 5 bases, with 13 bases lying between them. CDR1 is KGHSY and CDR2 is FQNENV in the germline V gene. This CDR3 region has 15 residues. The CDR3 here is CASSQSETGKYGYTF. In DNA, the CDR3 is TGTGCCAGCAGCCAATCGGAAACAGGGAAGTATGGCTACACCTTC.

CDR3 loop: CASSIVGGTEAFF. The CDR3 region has the DNA TGTGCCAGTAGTATTGTAGGGGGTACTGAAGCTTTCTTT. The chain combines TRBV19 with TRBJ1-1, with D perhaps matching TRBD1 (6 bases). Germline V gene sequence: CDR1 LNHDA, CDR2 SQIVND (reference sequence). The V end was cut by 3 bases, the J end by 5 bases, with 10 bases between. The CDR3 extends over 13 amino acids.

To note about this clonotype: The junction and the germline gene differ at one end; a read error may be behind it. V usage is TRBV7-9 and J usage is TRBJ2-1; 10 nucleotides match TRBD2. CDR1 and CDR2 from the germline V gene are SEHNR and FQNEAQ (reference sequence). The CDR3 has 13 residues. CDR3 loop: CASSLAGVNEQFF. CDR3 in DNA: TGTGCCAGCAGCCTAGCGGGAGTGAATGAGCAGTTCTTC.

In its sample, this clonotype was seen many times. The chain links TRBV10-2 to TRBJ1-2; D ambiguous. Germline CDR1 WSHSY, CDR2 SAAADI. V was clipped by 2 bases and J by 0 bases, with 10 bases between them. This CDR3 region has 15 residues. The CDR3 DNA reads TGCGCCAGCAGTGAGCTCTCCACTACTAACTATGGCTACACCTTC. Translating it yields CASSELSTTNYGYTF.

The rearrangement joins TRBV24-1 to TRBJ2-1; 9 nucleotides agree with TRBD2. The CDR3 consists of 15 residues. Germline-derived CDR1 and CDR2 are KGHDR and SFDVKD. V was clipped by 3 bases and J by 4 bases; unmatched bases: 3. The DNA of the CDR3 is TGTGCCACCAGTGATACGACTAGCGGATACAATGAGCAGTTCTTC. This encodes CATSDTTSGYNEQFF.

The chain links TRBV7-2 to TRBJ2-4; D remains ambiguous. V shed 4 bases and J shed 8 bases, with 12 bases lying between them. Germline loops: CDR1 SGHTA, CDR2 FQGNSA. This CDR3 is 13 amino acids long. The CDR3 DNA reads TGTGCCAGCAGCTCGCAAGGATTTGACATTCAGTACTTC. Amino acids: CASSSQGFDIQYF.

In its sample, this clonotype was seen once. The J gene is TRBJ2-3, the V gene TRBV5-1, with D perhaps matching TRBD2 (6 bases). The germline gives CDR1 SGHRS, CDR2 YFSETQ. This CDR3 is built from 15 residues. V was cut by 0 bases and J by 3 bases, with 11 bases left in between. In DNA form, the CDR3 reads TGCGCCAGCAGCTTGGTTGACCGGGGGACAGATACGCAGTATTTT. This codes for CASSLVDRGTDTQYF.

There are many counts of this clonotype. V usage is TRBV19 and J usage is TRBJ1-6; 7 bases fit TRBD1. The CDR3 has 14 amino acids. Germline V CDR1 and CDR2: LNHDA, SQIVND (reference sequence). Trimming took 7 bases from V and 7 from J; bases not matched to a gene: 7. DNA for the CDR3: TGTGCCAGTACCACCGGGACAGACAATTCACCCCTCCACTTT. The encoded protein is CASTTGTDNSPLHF.

CDR3 coding DNA: TGTGCCAGCAGGCAGGGGGTCAGTAGTAGCTACGAGCAGTACTTC. Translation gives CASRQGVSSSYEQYF. V gene TRBV6-1 combines with J gene TRBJ2-7; 7 positions match TRBD1. Germline CDR1 and CDR2: MNHNS and SASEGT. The CDR3 runs to 15 residues. The junction had 11 bases not matched to a gene; V was cut back by 6 bases and J by 3 bases.

This clonotype was counted at least ten times. The chain carries TRBV6-1 and TRBJ2-2, with D perhaps TRBD1 (6 bases). CDR1 is MNHNS, CDR2 SASEGT, per germline. The V end was cut by 8 bases, the J end by 7 bases, with 17 bases between. The CDR3 totals 14 residues. CDR3: CASGQGRNVGELFF. For the CDR3, the DNA is TGTGCCAGCGGGCAGGGGCGGAATGTCGGGGAGCTGTTTTTT.

The genes are TRBV19 and TRBJ1-2; D unresolved. There are 13 residues in the CDR3. V gave up 1 base and J gave up 6 bases, with 9 bases separating them. Germline CDR1 is LNHDA and CDR2 is SQIVND (reference sequence). CDR3 loop: CASSIGGSNGYTF. The DNA for the CDR3 is TGTGCCAGTAGTATAGGCGGCAGCAATGGCTACACCTTC.

A few counts support this clonotype. The chain carries TRBV7-9 and TRBJ2-7; 7 bases fit TRBD2. The CDR3 loop spans 14 amino acids. Per the germline V gene, CDR1 is SEHNR and CDR2 is FQNEAQ (reference sequence). Unmatched junction bases numbered 7, after V lost 3 bases and J lost 5 bases. The CDR3 reads CASSLAGEWDEQYF. Written as DNA, the CDR3 is TGTGCCAGCAGCTTGGCGGGGGAATGGGACGAGCAGTACTTC.

The chain has TRBV19 and TRBJ1-1, with D maybe TRBD1 (5 bases). CDR1 is LNHDA, CDR2 SQIVND, per germline (reference sequence). Trimming cost V 3 bases and J 0 bases, with 8 bases left between them. This CDR3 region has 14 residues. In nucleotides, the CDR3 is TGTGCCAGTAGTATGGGGGGGGTGAACACTGAAGCTTTCTTT. It encodes CASSMGGVNTEAFF.

The chain links TRBV7-3 to TRBJ2-3; TRBD2 agrees at 10 bases. The CDR3 length is 17 residues. CDR1 SGHTA and CDR2 FQGTGA come from the germline V gene. Germline trimming cut 1 base from V and 7 bases from J; bases unmatched to any gene: 11. CDR3 nucleotides: TGTGCCAGCAGCTTAAGGGGGTTGACTAGCGGGCCTTATACGCAGTATTTT. As protein: CASSLRGLTSGPYTQYF.

Many counts were recorded for this clonotype. The V call is TRBV7-3, the J call TRBJ2-6, with D perhaps matching TRBD1 (6 bases). CDR1 and CDR2 from the germline V gene are SGHTA and FQGTGA. Trimming shortened V by 0 bases and J by 0 bases, and 15 bases separated the two germline ends. The CDR3 length is 19 residues. The DNA for the CDR3 is TGTGCCAGCAGCTTAACTATCCGGGACATCAGCTCTGGGGCCAACGTCCTGACTTTC. Translating gives CASSLTIRDISSGANVLTF.

This clonotype occurred a few times. The chain has TRBV3-1 and TRBJ2-3; D is unclear. V was clipped by 5 bases and J by 3 bases, with 12 bases between them. CDR1 LGHDT and CDR2 YNNKEL come from the germline V gene (reference sequence). This CDR3 has 14 amino acids. The CDR3 reads CASSADIRTDTQYF. CDR3 in DNA: TGTGCCAGCAGCGCCGACATTCGGACAGATACGCAGTATTTT.

The V call is TRBV11-2, the J call TRBJ1-3, with 7 bases lining up with TRBD1. The CDR3 sequence is 18 residues long. CDR1 and CDR2 from the germline V gene are SGHAT and FQNNGV. With 1 base clipped from V and 0 bases from J, the junction kept 9 bases outside the gene matches. CDR3 amino acids: CASSLVLRDRSSGNTIYF. The CDR3 coding sequence is TGTGCCAGCAGCTTAGTATTAAGGGACAGAAGCTCTGGAAACACCATATATTTT.

CDR3 sequence reads: CASSNVLQETQYF. The CDR3 DNA sequence: TGTGCCAGCAGCAACGTTCTTCAAGAGACCCAGTACTTC. This chain joins TRBV7-6 and TRBJ2-5; the D is unclear. Trimming took 5 bases from V and 2 from J, leaving 9 bases between them. Germline loops: CDR1 SGHVS, CDR2 FNYEAQ. The CDR3 is made up of 13 amino acids.